A single sample is the source of the 4 T cell receptor beta chains below, sequenced in a study of blood T cell repertoires in COVID-19. The method was immunoSEQ multiplex PCR; TCRdb's version includes in-frame clones alone and lacks a portion of them. The repertoire includes approximately 140,000 clones, roughly 89% of them detected once, and roughly 18% sits in the top ten. Sequenced sample: peripheral blood. These receptors came from a man between 50 and 59 years old with active or convalescent COVID-19.

The chain links TRBV27 to TRBJ1-4; no definite D call. Trimming left V 2 bases short and J 0 bases short, with 4 bases between. Germline V CDR1 and CDR2: MNHEY, SMNVEV (reference sequence). The CDR3 is made up of 14 amino acids. Here the CDR3 DNA reads TGTGCCAGCAGTTTAACTCCAACTAATGAAAAACTGTTTTTT. It encodes CASSLTPTNEKLFF.

The chain links TRBV19 to TRBJ1-2, with 7 bases identical to TRBD1. The V gene's germline CDR1 is LNHDA and CDR2 SQIVND (reference sequence). V was clipped by 3 bases and J by 2 bases; unmatched bases: 3. This CDR3 spans 14 amino acids. CDR3 region: CASSIRDRNYGYTF. The DNA of the CDR3 is TGTGCCAGTAGTATTCGGGACAGAAACTATGGCTACACCTTC.

V and J are TRBV19 and TRBJ2-5; TRBD1 might be the D (5 bases). This CDR3 is built from 13 residues. Germline V lookup: CDR1 LNHDA, CDR2 SQIVND (reference sequence). Trimming removed 5 bases from V and 2 bases from J, with 9 bases in between. The CDR3: CASSDSTQETQYF. The CDR3 nucleotides are TGTGCCAGTAGTGACAGTACTCAAGAGACCCAGTACTTC.

The chain couples TRBV7-9 to TRBJ2-1; 7 nucleotides line up with TRBD2. After removal of 4 bases from V and 6 bases from J, the junction contained 6 bases not matched to a gene. CDR1 is SEHNR, CDR2 FQNEAQ, per germline (reference sequence). CDR3 length equals 14 residues. The CDR3 sequence: CASSSRGGSNEQFF. CDR3 nucleotide sequence: TGTGCCAGCAGCTCCCGCGGCGGGAGCAATGAGCAGTTCTTC.